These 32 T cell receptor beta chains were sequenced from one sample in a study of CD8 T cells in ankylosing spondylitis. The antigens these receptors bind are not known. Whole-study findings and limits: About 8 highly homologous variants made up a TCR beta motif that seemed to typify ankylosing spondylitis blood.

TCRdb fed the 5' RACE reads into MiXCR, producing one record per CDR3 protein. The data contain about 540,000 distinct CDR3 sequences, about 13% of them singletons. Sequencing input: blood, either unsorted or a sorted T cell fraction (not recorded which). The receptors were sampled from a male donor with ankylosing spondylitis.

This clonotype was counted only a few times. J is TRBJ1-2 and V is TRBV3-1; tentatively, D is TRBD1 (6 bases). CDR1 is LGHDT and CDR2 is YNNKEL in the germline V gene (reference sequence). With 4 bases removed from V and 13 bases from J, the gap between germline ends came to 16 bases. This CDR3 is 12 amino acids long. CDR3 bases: TGTGCCAGCAGCCCTCGGACAGAAGTACTCACCTTC. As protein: CASSPRTEVLTF.

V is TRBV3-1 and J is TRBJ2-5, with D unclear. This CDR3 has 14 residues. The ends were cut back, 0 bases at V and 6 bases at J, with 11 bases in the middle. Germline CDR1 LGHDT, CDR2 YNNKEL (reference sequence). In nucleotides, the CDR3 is TGTGCCAGCAGCCAAGATTCAAGGGTGCAGACCCAGTACTTC. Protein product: CASSQDSRVQTQYF.

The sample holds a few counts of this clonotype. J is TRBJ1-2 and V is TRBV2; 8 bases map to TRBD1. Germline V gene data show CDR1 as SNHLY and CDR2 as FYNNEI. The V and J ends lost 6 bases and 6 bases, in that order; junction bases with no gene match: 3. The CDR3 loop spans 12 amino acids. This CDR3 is CASSSGGDGYTF. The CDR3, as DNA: TGTGCCAGCAGCTCAGGGGGCGATGGCTACACCTTC.

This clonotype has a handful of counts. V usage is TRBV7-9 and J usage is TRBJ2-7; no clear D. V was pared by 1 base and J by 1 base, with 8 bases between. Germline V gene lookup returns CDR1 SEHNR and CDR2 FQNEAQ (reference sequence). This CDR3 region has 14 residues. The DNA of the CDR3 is TGTGCCAGCAGCTTAGGTATCGCATCCTACGAGCAGTACTTC. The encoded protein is CASSLGIASYEQYF.

The CDR3 DNA reads as TGCGCCAGCAGCTTGTGGGGACAGGGTGATGGCTACACCTTC. Translating gives CASSLWGQGDGYTF. V gene TRBV5-1 combines with J gene TRBJ1-2; 9 bases fit TRBD1. Germline CDR1 SGHRS, CDR2 YFSETQ. V was pared by 1 base and J by 6 bases, with 4 bases of the junction left unmatched. This CDR3 spans 14 amino acids. The variable domain in full, with the rest retrieved from reference TRBV5-1 and TRBJ1-2, is KAGVTQTPRYLIKTRGQQVTLSCSPISGHRSVSWYQQTPGQGLQFLFEYFSETQRNKGNFPGRFSGRQFSNSRSEMNVSTLELGDSALYLCASSLWGQGDGYTFGSGTRLTVV.

The CDR3: CASSWLAGVKETQYF. The CDR3 DNA reads TGTGCCAGCAGTTGGCTCGCGGGAGTGAAAGAGACCCAGTACTTC. The chain joins TRBV12-3 or TRBV12-4 to TRBJ2-5; 7 bases are shared with TRBD2. This CDR3 spans 15 amino acids. The V segment lost 4 bases and the J segment 3 bases; nucleotides outside the gene matches: 8.

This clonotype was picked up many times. This CDR3 reads CSVDLTGANEQFF. CDR3 DNA: TGCAGCGTTGACCTTACAGGGGCTAATGAGCAGTTCTTC. The J gene is TRBJ2-1, the V gene TRBV29-1, with 7 bases identical to TRBD1. V trimming: 3 bases; J trimming: 7 bases; junction bases outside the gene matches: 6. From germline, CDR1 is SQVTM and CDR2 ANQGSEA. The CDR3 extends over 13 amino acids.

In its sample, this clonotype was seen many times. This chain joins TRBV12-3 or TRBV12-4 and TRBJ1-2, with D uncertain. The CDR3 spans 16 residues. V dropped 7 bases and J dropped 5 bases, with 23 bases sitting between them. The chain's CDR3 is CASNSRVPILGYGYTF. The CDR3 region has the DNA TGTGCCAGCAATTCCCGGGTACCAATCTTGGGGTATGGCTACACCTTC.

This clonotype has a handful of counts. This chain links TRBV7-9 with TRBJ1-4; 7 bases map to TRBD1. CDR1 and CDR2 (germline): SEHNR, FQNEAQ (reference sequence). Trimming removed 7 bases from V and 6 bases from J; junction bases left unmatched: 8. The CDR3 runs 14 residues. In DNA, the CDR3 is TGTGCCAGCACCCAATGGGGGACAGATGAAAAACTGTTTTTT. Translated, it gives CASTQWGTDEKLFF. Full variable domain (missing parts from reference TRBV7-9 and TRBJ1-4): DTGVSQNPRHKITKRGQNVTFRCDPISEHNRLYWYRQTLGQGPEFLTYFQNEAQLEKSRLLSDRFSAERPKGSFSTLEIQRTEQGDSAMYLCASTQWGTDEKLFFGSGTQLSVL.

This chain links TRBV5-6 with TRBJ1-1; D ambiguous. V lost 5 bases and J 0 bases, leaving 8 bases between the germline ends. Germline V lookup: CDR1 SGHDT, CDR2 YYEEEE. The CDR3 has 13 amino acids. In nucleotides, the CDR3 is TGTGCCAGCAGGGACCCCTTGAACACTGAAGCTTTCTTT. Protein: CASRDPLNTEAFF.

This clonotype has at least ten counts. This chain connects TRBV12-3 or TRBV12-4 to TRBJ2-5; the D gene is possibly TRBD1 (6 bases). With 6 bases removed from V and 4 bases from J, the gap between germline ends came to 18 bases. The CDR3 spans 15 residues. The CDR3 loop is CASRQGPFPSETQYF. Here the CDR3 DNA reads TGTGCCAGCAGACAGGGACCGTTTCCATCAGAGACCCAGTACTTC.

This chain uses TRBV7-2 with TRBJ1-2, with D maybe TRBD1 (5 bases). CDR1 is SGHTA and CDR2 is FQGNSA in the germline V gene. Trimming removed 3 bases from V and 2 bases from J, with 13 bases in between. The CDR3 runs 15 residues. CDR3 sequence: CASSFAAAGNYGYTF. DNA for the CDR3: TGTGCCAGCAGCTTCGCAGCAGCAGGGAACTATGGCTACACCTTC.

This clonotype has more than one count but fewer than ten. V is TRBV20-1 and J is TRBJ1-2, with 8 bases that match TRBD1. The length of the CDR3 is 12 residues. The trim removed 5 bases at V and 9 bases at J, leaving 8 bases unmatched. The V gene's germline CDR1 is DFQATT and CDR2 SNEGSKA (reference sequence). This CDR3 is CSADRTGRSYTF. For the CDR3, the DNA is TGCAGTGCTGATCGGACAGGGCGTAGCTACACCTTC.

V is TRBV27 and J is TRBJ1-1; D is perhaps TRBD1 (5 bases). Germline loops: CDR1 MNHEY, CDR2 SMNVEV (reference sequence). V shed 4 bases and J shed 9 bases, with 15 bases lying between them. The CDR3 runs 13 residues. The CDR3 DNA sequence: TGTGCCAGCAGTTCAGGGCTCCCCGGGCAAGCTTTCTTT. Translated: CASSSGLPGQAFF.

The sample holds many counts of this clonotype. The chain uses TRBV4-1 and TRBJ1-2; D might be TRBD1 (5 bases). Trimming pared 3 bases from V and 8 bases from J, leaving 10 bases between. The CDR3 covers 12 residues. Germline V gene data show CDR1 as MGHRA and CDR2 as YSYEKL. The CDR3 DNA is TGCGCCAGCAGCCAGCAGGGTAACGGCTACACCTTC. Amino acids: CASSQQGNGYTF.

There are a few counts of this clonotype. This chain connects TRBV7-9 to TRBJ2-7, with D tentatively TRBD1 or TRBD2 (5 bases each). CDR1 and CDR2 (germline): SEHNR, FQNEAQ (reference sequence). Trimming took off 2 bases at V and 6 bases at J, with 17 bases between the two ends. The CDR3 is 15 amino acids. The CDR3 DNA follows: TGTGCCAGCAGCTTAAGTCGAGGGGCGCAGGGCGAGCAGTACTTC. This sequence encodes CASSLSRGAQGEQYF.

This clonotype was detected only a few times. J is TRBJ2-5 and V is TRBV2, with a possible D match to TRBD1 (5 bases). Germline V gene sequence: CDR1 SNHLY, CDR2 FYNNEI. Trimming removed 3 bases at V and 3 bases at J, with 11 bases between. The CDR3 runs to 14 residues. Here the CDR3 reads CASSDTRVEETQYF. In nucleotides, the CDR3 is TGTGCCAGCAGTGATACCAGGGTAGAAGAGACCCAGTACTTC.

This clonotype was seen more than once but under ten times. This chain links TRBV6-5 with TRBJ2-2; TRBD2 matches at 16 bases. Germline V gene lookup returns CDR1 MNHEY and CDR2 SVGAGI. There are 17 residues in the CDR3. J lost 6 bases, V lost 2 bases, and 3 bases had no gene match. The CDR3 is CASSYPGLAGGAGELFF. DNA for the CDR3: TGTGCCAGCAGTTACCCGGGACTAGCGGGAGGGGCCGGGGAGCTGTTTTTT.

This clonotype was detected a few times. CDR3 in amino acids: CASASGQPKREQFF. In DNA, the CDR3 is TGTGCCAGCGCGTCGGGACAACCTAAACGGGAGCAGTTCTTC. V and J are TRBV7-6 and TRBJ2-1; the D gene is possibly TRBD1 (6 bases). V lost 8 bases and J lost 10, with 21 bases in between. The germline V gene has CDR1 SGHVS and CDR2 FNYEAQ. The CDR3 sequence is 14 residues long.

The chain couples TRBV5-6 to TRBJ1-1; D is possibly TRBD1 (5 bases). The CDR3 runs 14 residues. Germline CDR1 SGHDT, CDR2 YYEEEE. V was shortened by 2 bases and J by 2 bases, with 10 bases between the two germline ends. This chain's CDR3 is CASSFERGNTEAFF. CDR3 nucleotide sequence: TGTGCCAGCAGCTTCGAAAGGGGCAACACTGAAGCTTTCTTT.

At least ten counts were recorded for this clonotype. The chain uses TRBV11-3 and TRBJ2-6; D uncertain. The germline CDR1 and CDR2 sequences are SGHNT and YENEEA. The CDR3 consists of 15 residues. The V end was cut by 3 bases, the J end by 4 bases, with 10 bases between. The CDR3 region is CASSFLGGGANVLTF. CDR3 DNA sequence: TGTGCCAGCAGCTTTTTGGGTGGGGGGGCCAACGTCCTGACTTTC.

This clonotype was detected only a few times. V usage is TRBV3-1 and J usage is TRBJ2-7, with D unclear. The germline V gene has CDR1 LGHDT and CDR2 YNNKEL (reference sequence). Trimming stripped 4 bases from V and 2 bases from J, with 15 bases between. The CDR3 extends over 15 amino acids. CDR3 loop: CASSPQSRATYEQYF. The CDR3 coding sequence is TGTGCCAGCAGCCCCCAATCCCGGGCCACCTACGAGCAGTACTTC.

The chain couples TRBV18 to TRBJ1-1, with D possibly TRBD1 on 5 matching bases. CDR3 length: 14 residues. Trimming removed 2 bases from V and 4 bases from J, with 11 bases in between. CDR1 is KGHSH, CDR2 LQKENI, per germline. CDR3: CASSPGADGTEAFF. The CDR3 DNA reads TGTGCCAGCTCACCAGGGGCCGATGGCACTGAAGCTTTCTTT.

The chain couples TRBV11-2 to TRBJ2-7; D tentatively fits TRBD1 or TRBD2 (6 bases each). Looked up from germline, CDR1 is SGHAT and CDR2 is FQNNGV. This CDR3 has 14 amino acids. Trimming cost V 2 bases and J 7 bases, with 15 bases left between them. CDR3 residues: CASSLLGGGLEQYV. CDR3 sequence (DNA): TGTGCCAGCAGCTTATTAGGGGGAGGACTAGAGCAGTACGTC.

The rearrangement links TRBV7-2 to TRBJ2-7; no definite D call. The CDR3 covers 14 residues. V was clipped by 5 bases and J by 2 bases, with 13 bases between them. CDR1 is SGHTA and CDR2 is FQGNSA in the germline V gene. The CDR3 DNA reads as TGTGCCAGCAGCCAAAACGTTCCTCCCTACGAGCAGTACTTC. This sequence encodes CASSQNVPPYEQYF.

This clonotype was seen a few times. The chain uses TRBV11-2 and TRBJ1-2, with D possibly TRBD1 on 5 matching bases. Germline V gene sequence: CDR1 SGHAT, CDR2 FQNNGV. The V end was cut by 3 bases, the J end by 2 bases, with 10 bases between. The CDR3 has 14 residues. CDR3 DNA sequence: TGTGCCAGCAGCTTCCTCGGGACGAACTATGGCTACACCTTC. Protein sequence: CASSFLGTNYGYTF.

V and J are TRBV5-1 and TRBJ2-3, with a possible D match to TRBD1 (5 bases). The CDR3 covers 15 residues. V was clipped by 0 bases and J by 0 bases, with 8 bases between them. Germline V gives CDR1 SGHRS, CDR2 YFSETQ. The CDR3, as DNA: TGCGCCAGCAGCTTGGTGGGGCCCAGCACAGATACGCAGTATTTT. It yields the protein CASSLVGPSTDTQYF.

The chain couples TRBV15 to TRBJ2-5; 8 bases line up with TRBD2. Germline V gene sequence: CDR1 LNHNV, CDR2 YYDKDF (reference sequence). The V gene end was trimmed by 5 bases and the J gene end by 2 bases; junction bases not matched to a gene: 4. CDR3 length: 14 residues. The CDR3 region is CATSLTSEQETQYF. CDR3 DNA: TGTGCCACCAGCTTGACTAGCGAACAAGAGACCCAGTACTTC.

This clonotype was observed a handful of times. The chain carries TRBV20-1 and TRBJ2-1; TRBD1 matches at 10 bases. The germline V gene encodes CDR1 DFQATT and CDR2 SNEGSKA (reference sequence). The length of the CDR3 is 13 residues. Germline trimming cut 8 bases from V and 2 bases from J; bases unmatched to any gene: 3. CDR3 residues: CSIGQGAYNEQFF. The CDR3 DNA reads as TGCAGTATAGGACAGGGGGCCTACAATGAGCAGTTCTTC.

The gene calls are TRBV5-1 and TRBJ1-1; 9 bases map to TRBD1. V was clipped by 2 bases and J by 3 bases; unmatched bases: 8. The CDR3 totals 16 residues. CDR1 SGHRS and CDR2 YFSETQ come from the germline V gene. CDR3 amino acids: CASSFSGTGWDTEAFF. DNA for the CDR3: TGCGCCAGCAGCTTTTCCGGGACAGGGTGGGACACTGAAGCTTTCTTT.

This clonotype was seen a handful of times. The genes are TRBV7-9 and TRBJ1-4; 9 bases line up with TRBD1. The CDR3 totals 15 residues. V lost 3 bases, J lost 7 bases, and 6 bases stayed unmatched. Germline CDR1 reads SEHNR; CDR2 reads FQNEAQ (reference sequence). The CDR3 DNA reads TGTGCCAGCAGCTTCCCACAGGGGGCGGGTGAAAAACTGTTTTTT. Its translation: CASSFPQGAGEKLFF. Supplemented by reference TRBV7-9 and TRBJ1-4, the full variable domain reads DTGVSQNPRHKITKRGQNVTFRCDPISEHNRLYWYRQTLGQGPEFLTYFQNEAQLEKSRLLSDRFSAERPKGSFSTLEIQRTEQGDSAMYLCASSFPQGAGEKLFFGSGTQLSVL.

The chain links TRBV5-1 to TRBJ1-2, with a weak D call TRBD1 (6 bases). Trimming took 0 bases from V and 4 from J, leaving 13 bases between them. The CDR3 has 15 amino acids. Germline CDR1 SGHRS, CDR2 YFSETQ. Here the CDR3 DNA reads TGCGCCAGCAGCTTGGAACTGGGGGCAAGCTATGGCTACACCTTC. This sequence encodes CASSLELGASYGYTF.